The rows below give T cell receptor beta chains drawn from one sample of a study of blood T cell repertoires in COVID-19. TCRdb's copy holds only in-frame clones and misses some; the assay was immunoSEQ multiplex PCR. The data show 88,000 or so clones, around nine tenths seen once. Material: peripheral blood. The receptor set was obtained from a man aged 50 to 60 with acute or convalescent COVID-19. CDR3s include the opening cysteine and the closing phenylalanine or tryptophan. D genes are given only for firm matches. Expanded clones get a size class; other rows say once, few or many, or leave the size out.

V gene	clone size	J gene	D gene	CDR3 length	CDR3 protein	CDR3 DNA
TRBV7-8	few	TRBJ2-5	TRBD1	14	CASSLDRAGETQYF	TGTGCCAGCAGCTTGGACAGGGCAGGAGAGACCCAGTACTTC
TRBV6-2/TRBV6-3	few	TRBJ2-5	-	12	CASSYLQETQYF	TGTGCCAGCAGTTACCTTCAAGAGACCCAGTACTTC
TRBV19	-	TRBJ2-3	-	15	CASSPPRDSLYTQYF	TGTGCCAGTAGTCCCCCCCGGGACTCCCTCTATACGCAGTATTTT
TRBV9	-	TRBJ1-6	-	15	CASSRTDSINSPLHF	TGTGCCAGCAGCCGGACAGACTCTATTAATTCACCCCTCCACTTT
TRBV2	-	TRBJ2-3	TRBD1	16	CASSEGVTGWRDTQYF	TGTGCCAGCAGTGAAGGTGTGACAGGGTGGCGGGATACGCAGTATTTT
TRBV4-3	-	TRBJ1-2	TRBD1	14	CASSPRQGSFGYTF	TGCGCCAGCAGCCCTCGACAGGGCAGTTTTGGCTACACCTTC
TRBV7-2	-	TRBJ2-5	TRBD2	16	CASSLGAGGNQETQYF	TGTGCCAGCAGCTTAGGAGCGGGGGGAAATCAGGAGACCCAGTACTTC
TRBV6-5	-	TRBJ1-5	-	14	CASSRGLPPQPQHF	TGTGCCAGCAGTCGGGGACTCCCACCTCAGCCCCAGCATTTT
TRBV24-1	-	TRBJ1-3	-	15	CATQPGLRSGNTIYF	TGTGCCACCCAACCGGGACTCCGCTCTGGAAACACCATATATTTT
TRBV5-6	-	TRBJ1-4	TRBD1	14	CASSPGQGREKLFF	TGTGCCAGCAGCCCGGGACAGGGAAGGGAAAAACTGTTTTTT
TRBV6-6	-	TRBJ2-7	-	14	CASSPGSGSYEQYF	TGTGCCAGCAGTCCAGGTAGCGGCTCCTACGAGCAGTACTTC
TRBV28	-	TRBJ2-1	TRBD2	15	CASSLVAGAYNEQFF	TGTGCCAGCAGTTTGGTAGCGGGAGCCTACAATGAGCAGTTCTTC
TRBV2	-	TRBJ1-2	TRBD1	16	CASIRDRGVDNYGYTF	TGTGCCAGCATTAGGGACAGGGGGGTAGACAACTATGGCTACACCTTC
TRBV19	-	TRBJ1-5	TRBD1	14	CASLRTGSNQPQHF	TGTGCCAGTCTTAGGACAGGGAGCAATCAGCCCCAGCATTTT
TRBV7-3	-	TRBJ2-1	-	16	CASSSQLARGMDEQFF	TGTGCCAGCAGCTCGCAACTAGCGAGGGGGATGGATGAGCAGTTCTTC
TRBV28	-	TRBJ1-2	-	12	CAIRGYNYGYTF	TGTGCTATCAGGGGTTACAACTATGGCTACACCTTC
TRBV6-1	-	TRBJ2-1	TRBD2	17	CASSETPSGISYNEQFF	TGTGCCAGCAGTGAAACCCCTAGCGGGATCTCCTACAATGAGCAGTTCTTC
TRBV19	-	TRBJ1-5	-	16	CASSIPGTISNQPQHF	TGTGCCAGTAGTATCCCCGGGACAATAAGCAATCAGCCCCAGCATTTT
TRBV4-2	-	TRBJ1-6	-	13	CASSQDTAGRLHF	TGTGCCAGCAGCCAAGATACCGCAGGTCGCCTCCACTTT
TRBV5-4	-	TRBJ1-6	TRBD1	14	CASSSGTGSSPLHF	TGTGCCAGCAGCTCCGGGACAGGGAGTTCACCCCTCCACTTT
TRBV7-3	once	TRBJ1-2	TRBD1	13	CASSPDRGEGYTF	TGTGCCAGCAGCCCGGACAGGGGGGAGGGCTACACCTTC
TRBV24-1	-	TRBJ2-5	-	16	CATSGGGAPIVETQYF	TGTGCCACCAGTGGGGGTGGGGCGCCGATTGTAGAGACCCAGTACTTC
TRBV5-1	-	TRBJ2-1	TRBD1	11	CASSWGTGVVF	TGCGCCAGCAGCTGGGGGACAGGAGTGGTCTTC
TRBV4-1	-	TRBJ2-4	-	14	CASSQDSRGDIQYF	TGCGCCAGCAGCCAAGATAGCAGGGGGGACATTCAGTACTTC
TRBV5-1	-	TRBJ2-1	-	15	CASRSRDSPYNEQFF	TGCGCCAGCAGGTCCCGGGACTCACCCTACAATGAGCAGTTCTTC
TRBV5-1	-	TRBJ2-3	-	14	CASSLVPSTDTQYF	TGCGCCAGCAGCTTGGTTCCGAGCACAGATACGCAGTATTTT
TRBV4-1	-	TRBJ1-2	-	16	CASSPFFTVERRGYTF	TGCGCCAGCAGCCCGTTTTTCACAGTGGAAAGGCGTGGCTACACCTTC
TRBV6-5	-	TRBJ2-7	-	14	CASSPQDISYEQYF	TGTGCCAGCAGTCCCCAGGACATTTCCTACGAGCAGTACTTC
TRBV12-3/TRBV12-4	-	TRBJ2-5	-	13	CASSPDTEETQYF	TGTGCCAGCAGCCCTGACACTGAAGAGACCCAGTACTTC
TRBV28	-	TRBJ1-1	-	15	CASRVHREGYTEAFF	TGTGCCAGCAGGGTCCACAGGGAGGGATACACTGAAGCTTTCTTT
TRBV11-1	-	TRBJ1-1	TRBD1	16	CASSVGQGARNTEAFF	TGTGCCAGCAGCGTGGGCCAGGGGGCGAGGAACACTGAAGCTTTCTTT
TRBV28	-	TRBJ2-5	-	14	CASRDTGMGETQYF	TGTGCCAGCAGGGACACAGGGATGGGAGAGACCCAGTACTTC
TRBV4-1	few	TRBJ1-5	-	13	CASSQIRDQPQHF	TGCGCCAGCAGCCAAATCCGGGATCAGCCCCAGCATTTT
TRBV3-1/TRBV3-2	once	TRBJ1-1	TRBD1	15	CASSQGAGGVTEAFF	TGTGCCAGCAGCCAAGGGGCAGGGGGCGTCACTGAAGCTTTCTTT
TRBV7-2	-	TRBJ1-2	-	17	CASSFLGLGGGSGGYTF	TGTGCCAGCAGCTTTCTCGGGCTGGGGGGGGGTAGCGGTGGCTACACCTTC
TRBV6-5	-	TRBJ2-4	-	14	CASSSPLTKNIQYF	TGTGCCAGCAGTTCCCCACTAACCAAAAACATTCAGTACTTC
TRBV27	-	TRBJ2-2	-	18	CASSLSLGTLSNTGELFF	TGTGCCAGCAGTCTCAGCCTCGGGACACTTTCGAACACCGGGGAGCTGTTTTTT
TRBV12-3/TRBV12-4	-	TRBJ1-6	-	13	CASSFGGGSPLHF	TGTGCCAGCAGTTTTGGGGGCGGTTCACCCCTCCACTTT
TRBV7-2	-	TRBJ2-3	-	13	CASSLVSFTTQYF	TGTGCCAGCAGCTTAGTGAGCTTTACTACGCAGTATTTT
TRBV5-6	-	TRBJ2-7	-	15	CASSPTGTKTYEQYF	TGTGCCAGCAGTCCTACCGGGACAAAAACCTACGAGCAGTACTTC